This T cell receptor beta chain emerged from a study of Graves' ophthalmopathy and Graves' hyperthyroidism (dated by TCRdb to the late 2010s). In the study overall: A patient counted as having stable hyperthyroidism if there was no progression to ophthalmopathy within 18 months of follow-up. The study used TCR beta repertoire signatures to distinguish Graves' ophthalmopathy from Graves' hyperthyroidism and to predict progression to ophthalmopathy. In total, approximately 130 blood samples were TCR-sequenced: 40 to 45 ophthalmopathy, approximately 80 hyperthyroidism and about 17 hyperthyroidism-to-ophthalmopathy patients. To explore V-J signatures distinguishing ophthalmopathy from hyperthyroidism, a discovery set of around 97 patients (around 42 ophthalmopathy, roughly 56 stable hyperthyroidism) was enrolled. The independent validation cohort included 18 to 20 hyperthyroidism patients plus 17 patients who later progressed from hyperthyroidism to ophthalmopathy. In more than five hyperthyroidism patients, the T-cell repertoires found in thyroid tissue were compared with those found in blood. Once sampling was done, hyperthyroidism patients were given methimazole at a starting dose of 30 mg daily, while ophthalmopathy patients were given high-dose intravenous methylprednisolone.

The hyperthyroidism patients were 18 to 65 years old and newly diagnosed, with a disease duration of less than 2 months. Patients with other autoimmune diseases, uncontrolled infections, pregnancy or lactation were excluded from the study. Clinical symptoms, serum thyroxine, TRAb, thyroid ultrasound and orbital computed tomography were used for diagnosis. Total RNA was extracted with Trizol reagent and quality-checked on an Agilent 2100 Bioanalyzer. Overall results and qualifications from the work: Sample size was not predetermined statistically, and investigators were not blinded to group allocation. Most of the expanded thyroid clonotypes with a frequency above 0.001 were also detected in blood, and it was suggested that the thyroid immune response may be reflected by blood repertoires. In validation, the model predicted ophthalmopathy progression with more than 55% sensitivity and about 77% specificity; 12 predicted patients were CT-confirmed with GO in a median of about 6.2 months. In cross-validation, the 13-signature model distinguished ophthalmopathy from stable hyperthyroidism with 87.88% sensitivity and around 84% specificity, while in the test set the corresponding values were roughly 80% and 75%.

Measured from the cysteine to the phenylalanine, the CDR3 is 15 residues long. Only CDR3 DNA remains: 45 bases, in frame from the first base. V was cut back by 0 bases and J by 5 bases, leaving a gap of 16 bases between them. Taken from the germline V gene (reference sequence), the CDR1 and CDR2 loops are DFQATT and SNEGSKA. Notes on this clonotype: This clone's antigen is unknown. Base qualities are not recorded, but no much larger clone differs from it by a single base.

TCR beta CDR3 regions were amplified from RNA transcripts for repertoire sequencing. HTBI primers and the Qiagen OneStep RT-PCR kit were used in a first-round RT-PCR, which was followed by a second-round multiplex PCR, size selection and purification. The libraries underwent paired-end sequencing with 100 bp reads on an Illumina HiSeq2000. The study's processing was this. SOAPnuke was used for read processing, and reads with adapters, uncalled bases, a mean Phred below 15, or no exact constant-primer or identifier match were discarded. High-quality paired reads were merged with COPE v1.2.5. Unique nucleotide sequences were defined as clonotypes and aligned to IMGT TRB V, D and J references using MiTCR v1.1. Analysis was restricted to V-J combinations with a frequency above 0.0001, which covered roughly 99% of repertoires. A TCR clonal expansion and chaos score per V-J combination was defined as the ratio of F50 clonal expansion to chaos observed in the TCRdist matrix. Welch's t-statistics and random forest were used to reduce features to 10 to 15 V-J combinations, which were fed into a naive Bayes classifier. The similarity between thyroid and blood repertoires was quantified using the Morisita-Horn index. The raw public reads went through TCRdb reprocessing: fastp at Q25, MiXCR clone calling, in-frame beta chains kept. When rows share a CDR3 protein, they turn into one entry using the most common DNA and genes. The V and J calls were determined by TCRdb, not by the authors. Present in this sample are roughly 1.1 million distinct CDR3 sequences, less than 45% of which were seen just once. Around 10% of the sample lies in the top ten.

The chain was built from TRBV20-1 and TRBJ2-5; a weak D assignment points to TRBD2 (5 bases agree). This TCR was sampled from an adult man with Graves' hyperthyroidism. The specimen sequenced was peripheral blood or thyroid tissue (not recorded which). The CDR3 corresponds to CSARDPAGPGETQYF. The nucleotide sequence reads as follows: TGCAGTGCTAGAGATCCGGCCGGGCCGGGGGAGACCCAGTACTTC.